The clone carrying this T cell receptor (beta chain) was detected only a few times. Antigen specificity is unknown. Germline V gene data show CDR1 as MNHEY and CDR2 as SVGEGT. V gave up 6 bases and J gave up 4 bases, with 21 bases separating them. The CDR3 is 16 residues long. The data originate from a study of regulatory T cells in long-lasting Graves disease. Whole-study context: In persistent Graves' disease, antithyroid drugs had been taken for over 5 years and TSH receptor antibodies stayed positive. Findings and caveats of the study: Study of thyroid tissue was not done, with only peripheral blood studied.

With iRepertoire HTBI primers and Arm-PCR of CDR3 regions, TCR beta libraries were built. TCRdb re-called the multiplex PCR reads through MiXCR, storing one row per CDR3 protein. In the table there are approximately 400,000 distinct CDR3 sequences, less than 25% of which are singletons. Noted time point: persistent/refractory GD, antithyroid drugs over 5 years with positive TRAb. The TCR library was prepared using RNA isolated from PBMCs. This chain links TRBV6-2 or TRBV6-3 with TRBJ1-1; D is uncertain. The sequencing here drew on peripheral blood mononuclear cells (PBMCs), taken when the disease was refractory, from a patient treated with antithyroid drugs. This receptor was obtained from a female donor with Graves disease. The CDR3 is CASSPRADYWATEAFF. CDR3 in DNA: TGTGCCAGCAGCCCCCGGGCCGACTACTGGGCCACTGAAGCTTTCTTT.